The rows below give T cell receptor beta chains drawn from one sample of a study of T cell responses to AZD1222 COVID-19 vaccine. TCRdb's copy holds only in-frame clones and misses some; the assay was immunoSEQ multiplex PCR. The profile shows 100,000 to 150,000 clones, roughly 92% of them singletons. The starting material was peripheral blood, obtained 28 days after the second AZD1222 dose. The source is an adult who received the AZD1222 COVID-19 vaccine. Both conserved end residues are part of each CDR3. The D gene is left open where the match is weak. The size entry is marked missing in some rows and otherwise reads once, few, many or a size class.

>TRBV5-1|NA|TRBJ1-3|NA
CASSSDSLSSGNTIYF
TGCGCCAGCAGCTCGGACAGTTTGAGCTCTGGAAACACCATATATTTT
>TRBV7-2|NA|TRBJ2-2|NA
CASSYNTGELFF
TGTGCCAGCAGTTACAATACCGGGGAGCTGTTTTTT
>TRBV11-2|NA|TRBJ1-4|NA
CASSLDQNEKLFF
TGTGCCAGCAGCTTAGATCAGAACGAAAAACTGTTTTTT
>TRBV27|NA|TRBJ1-2|NA
CASGTWPGYTF
TGTGCCAGCGGGACGTGGCCCGGCTACACCTTC
>TRBV7-2|NA|TRBJ1-2|NA
CASSPSVARGGYTF
TGTGCCAGCAGCCCCAGTGTCGCCAGGGGTGGCTACACCTTC
>TRBV18|TRBD2|TRBJ2-2|NA
CASSPPVLAGTGELFF
TGTGCCAGCTCACCGCCTGTTTTAGCGGGCACCGGGGAGCTGTTTTTT
>TRBV27|NA|TRBJ2-7|NA
CASSLSTGGGLREQYF
TGTGCCAGCAGTTTATCCACAGGGGGGGGTCTTCGCGAGCAGTACTTC
>TRBV6-6|TRBD1|TRBJ1-1|NA
CASSTGRDRGREAFF
TGTGCCAGCAGTACCGGCCGGGACAGGGGGCGGGAAGCTTTCTTT
>TRBV7-2|TRBD1|TRBJ2-1|NA
CASSLGTGPNEQFF
TGTGCCAGCAGCTTAGGGACAGGGCCCAATGAGCAGTTCTTC
>TRBV19|TRBD1|TRBJ2-2|NA
CASSSLMTGSGTGELFF
TGTGCCAGTAGTAGCCTCATGACAGGGTCGGGCACCGGGGAGCTGTTTTTT
>TRBV9|TRBD1|TRBJ1-1|NA
CASSSGQGNTEAFF
TGTGCCAGCAGCAGCGGACAGGGGAACACTGAAGCTTTCTTT
>TRBV7-2|TRBD1|TRBJ1-4|NA
CASSLVGTANEKLFF
TGTGCCAGCAGCTTAGTGGGGACAGCTAATGAAAAACTGTTTTTT
>TRBV30|NA|TRBJ1-2|NA
CAWSVMTLLYGYTF
TGTGCCTGGAGTGTAATGACACTTCTTTATGGCTACACCTTC
>TRBV21-1|NA|TRBJ2-6|NA
CASSTMGRGWLSGANVLTF
TGTGCCAGCAGCACCATGGGAAGGGGTTGGCTATCTGGGGCCAACGTCCTGACTTTC
>TRBV30|NA|TRBJ2-5|NA
CAVQAEGIGTQYF
TGTGCAGTACAAGCCGAGGGGATCGGGACCCAGTACTTC
>TRBV18|TRBD1|TRBJ1-4|NA
CASSPLTGQGTKLFF
TGTGCCAGCTCTCCCTTAACCGGACAGGGTACAAAACTGTTTTTT
>TRBV9|NA|TRBJ2-2|once
CASSVEVGATGELFF
TGTGCCAGCAGCGTAGAGGTGGGGGCCACCGGGGAGCTGTTTTTT
>TRBV30|NA|TRBJ1-2|NA
CAWSVPGRTNYGYTF
TGTGCCTGGAGTGTACCCGGCAGAACTAACTATGGCTACACCTTC
>TRBV5-1|TRBD2|TRBJ2-5|NA
CASSLTARGGQETQYF
TGCGCCAGCAGCTTGACTGCCCGGGGGGGGCAAGAGACCCAGTACTTC
>TRBV12-5|NA|TRBJ1-5|NA
CASGHGTLDQPQHF
TGTGCTAGTGGCCACGGGACATTGGATCAGCCCCAGCATTTT
>TRBV7-6|TRBD1|TRBJ1-2|NA
CASSSSRQGRYGYTF
TGTGCCAGCAGCTCCTCTCGACAGGGCCGCTATGGCTACACCTTC
>TRBV7-2|NA|TRBJ1-4|NA
CASSPATAEGLFF
TGTGCCAGCAGCCCAGCCACCGCGGAGGGACTGTTTTTT
>TRBV9|NA|TRBJ1-2|NA
CASSVGGVINYGYTF
TGTGCCAGCAGCGTAGGAGGGGTTATTAACTATGGCTACACCTTC
>TRBV19|TRBD2|TRBJ2-3|NA
CASRAPPGVASGSTDTQYF
TGTGCCAGTAGGGCCCCTCCCGGCGTGGCTAGCGGGAGCACAGATACGCAGTATTTT
>TRBV6-1|NA|TRBJ1-2|NA
CASSEAGATYGYTF
TGTGCCAGCAGTGAAGCAGGGGCGACCTATGGCTACACCTTC
>TRBV3-1/TRBV3-2|NA|TRBJ1-1|NA
CASSQKQSRTEAFF
TGTGCCAGCAGCCAGAAGCAGTCGAGGACTGAAGCTTTCTTT
>TRBV28|NA|TRBJ1-3|NA
CASSRQASRNTIYF
TGTGCCAGCAGCCGACAGGCATCCAGAAACACCATATATTTT
>TRBV18|NA|TRBJ1-1|NA
CASSPIGGMNTEAFF
TGTGCCAGCTCCCCAATAGGTGGTATGAACACTGAAGCTTTCTTT
>TRBV5-1|NA|TRBJ2-7|NA
CASRRDYEQYF
TGCGCCAGCCGGCGCGATTACGAGCAGTACTTC
>TRBV7-2|NA|TRBJ2-6|NA
CASSSGGYSGANVLTF
TGTGCCAGCAGCTCAGGGGGGTACTCTGGTGCCAACGTCCTGACTTTC
>TRBV9|NA|TRBJ2-3|NA
CASNSGHSTDTQYF
TGTGCCAGCAACTCGGGACATAGCACAGATACGCAGTATTTT
>TRBV7-3|TRBD1|TRBJ2-2|NA
CASSLFPVDRGVDTGELFF
TGTGCCAGCAGCTTATTTCCCGTAGACAGGGGGGTCGACACCGGGGAGCTGTTTTTT
>TRBV7-2|NA|TRBJ1-5|NA
CASSLDGGDQPQHF
TGTGCCAGCAGCTTAGATGGGGGAGATCAGCCCCAGCATTTT
>TRBV30|NA|TRBJ2-7|few
CAWSIGGTYEQYF
TGTGCCTGGAGCATCGGGGGAACCTACGAGCAGTACTTC
>TRBV30|NA|TRBJ2-1|NA
CAWSVSSNEQFF
TGTGCCTGGAGTGTAAGCTCTAATGAGCAGTTCTTC
>TRBV7-3|TRBD2|TRBJ2-3|few
CASSLAGATDTQYF
TGTGCCAGCAGCCTAGCGGGGGCCACAGATACGCAGTATTTT
>TRBV24-1|TRBD2|TRBJ2-3|NA
CATSATSGGLGDTQYF
TGTGCCACCAGCGCTACTAGCGGGGGACTTGGAGATACGCAGTATTTT
>TRBV6-2/TRBV6-3|NA|TRBJ1-1|NA
CASSSGEGWDTEAFF
TGTGCCAGCAGTTCCGGAGAGGGTTGGGACACTGAAGCTTTCTTT
>TRBV3-1/TRBV3-2|NA|TRBJ2-2|NA
CASSQKRCRGTGELFF
TGTGCCAGCAGCCAAAAAAGGTGTAGGGGCACCGGGGAGCTGTTTTTT
>TRBV7-2|NA|TRBJ1-6|once
CASSLSGTNSPLHF
TGTGCCAGCAGCCTATCGGGGACAAATTCACCCCTCCACTTT